A single sample gave rise to the 12 T cell receptor beta chains below, sequenced in a study of T-cell reconstitution after alpha-beta-depleted transplantation in children. The TCRbeta library incorporated unique molecular identifiers. TCRdb itself ran the PCR reads through MiXCR, one entry per CDR3 protein. This table has 4,000 to 4,500 distinct CDR3 sequences, roughly a fifth appearing once. The specimen was PBMCs, mostly from graft donor cells, collected 180 days after TCRalphabeta/CD19-depleted stem cell transplant. The receptors here all came from a male patient aged 2-10 years who had a stem cell transplant for acute lymphoblastic leukemia, so the T cells may come from the graft donor.

On this clonotype itself: Here the CDR3 omits its conserved ending phenylalanine or tryptophan, so a read error is the likely source. The V and J genes are TRBV7-9 and TRBJ1-1, with D uncertain. Germline V lookup: CDR1 SEHNR, CDR2 FQNEAQ (reference sequence). The CDR3 is 14 amino acids. In nucleotides, the CDR3 is TGTGCCTGCAGCTTGGGAAATGGCAACACTGAAGCTTTCTCT. It is translated as CACSLGNGNTEAFS.

This clonotype showed up many times. The chain uses TRBV3-1 and TRBJ2-5, with TRBD2 identical over 13 bases. Germline V gives CDR1 LGHDT, CDR2 YNNKEL (reference sequence). V dropped 5 bases and J dropped 5; count of bases not matched to a gene: 14. This CDR3 comprises 18 residues. The CDR3 loop is CASSDTKTSGRRWETQYF. CDR3 sequence (DNA): TGTGCCAGCAGCGATACGAAGACTAGCGGGAGGAGGTGGGAGACCCAGTACTTC.

This clonotype ranks as large. The rearrangement links TRBV7-9 to TRBJ2-3; a weak D match, TRBD1 (6 bases). This CDR3 has 14 amino acids. Germline V lookup: CDR1 SEHNR, CDR2 FQNEAQ (reference sequence). The V end was cut by 1 base, the J end by 4 bases, with 9 bases between. CDR3 protein: CASSLGRGADTQYF. The CDR3 DNA reads as TGTGCCAGCAGCTTAGGCAGGGGAGCAGATACGCAGTATTTT.

CDR3 bases: TGTGCCAGCAGCTTAGGGCCGGGACAGGATCAGCCCCAGCATTTT. Its protein product is CASSLGPGQDQPQHF. The V call is TRBV7-6, the J call TRBJ1-5; 8 nucleotides agree with TRBD1. Trimming removed 1 base from V and 5 bases from J; junction bases left unmatched: 4. The CDR3 contains 15 residues. Germline lookup yields CDR1 SGHVS and CDR2 FNYEAQ.

This clonotype was seen many times. CDR3 protein: CASRQQGYTGELFF. In DNA, the CDR3 is TGTGCCAGCAGGCAACAGGGTTACACCGGGGAGCTGTTTTTT. The gene calls are TRBV6-1 and TRBJ2-2; a possible D gene is TRBD1 (6 bases). The CDR3 runs 14 residues. CDR1 and CDR2 from the germline V gene are MNHNS and SASEGT. V was pared by 6 bases and J by 3 bases, with 11 bases between.

This clonotype was detected ten times or more. This chain connects TRBV6-5 to TRBJ2-4; TRBD2 matches 7 bases. Looked up from germline, CDR1 is MNHEY and CDR2 is SVGAGI. J gave up 6 bases and V 6 bases, and 5 bases lay outside the gene matches. This CDR3 spans 13 amino acids. CDR3 sequence reads: CASRAGVLNIQYF. The CDR3 DNA is TGTGCCAGCAGGGCGGGAGTGTTAAACATTCAGTACTTC.

There are many counts of this clonotype. CDR3 in DNA: TGTGCCAGCAGCTCGGGACCCAGGAACACTGAAGCTTTCTTT. Its translation: CASSSGPRNTEAFF. V usage is TRBV5-5 and J usage is TRBJ1-1; a weak D match, TRBD1 (5 bases). Trimming removed 3 bases at V and 1 base at J, with 10 bases between. This CDR3 region has 14 residues. Per germline, CDR1 SGHKS and CDR2 YYEKEE (reference sequence).

This clonotype has at least ten counts. This sequence joins TRBV6-1 and TRBJ2-7, with a tentative D call TRBD1 (5 bases). Germline-derived CDR1 and CDR2 are MNHNS and SASEGT. V was clipped by 3 bases and J by 0 bases, with 15 bases between them. CDR3 length: 16 residues. CDR3 residues: CASSDQMGLSSYEQYF. The DNA for the CDR3 is TGTGCCAGCAGTGACCAGATGGGGCTGAGCTCCTACGAGCAGTACTTC.

This clonotype appeared many times. V is TRBV7-9 and J is TRBJ2-7; D not resolved. V was cut by 1 base and J by 6 bases, with 4 bases left in between. This CDR3 has 11 residues. Per the germline V gene, CDR1 is SEHNR and CDR2 is FQNEAQ (reference sequence). CDR3 coding DNA: TGTGCCAGCAGCTTAGGTGTCGAGCAGTACTTC. It translates to CASSLGVEQYF.

By share of the sample, this clonotype is medium-sized (0.01 to 0.1%). This rearrangement joins TRBV7-2 to TRBJ2-1, with a possible D match to TRBD2 (6 bases). This CDR3 is 14 amino acids long. The germline V gene has CDR1 SGHTA and CDR2 FQGNSA. The V and J ends lost 10 bases and 2 bases respectively, with 15 bases between them. The CDR3 is CATVGGGPYNEQFF. The CDR3 DNA reads TGTGCCACGGTCGGGGGAGGCCCCTACAATGAGCAGTTCTTC.

This clonotype was seen repeatedly, ten times or more. This chain uses TRBV4-1 with TRBJ2-5, with D possibly matching TRBD2 (7 bases). V lost 1 base and J lost 1, with 22 bases in between. This CDR3 has 19 residues. Germline V gene sequence: CDR1 MGHRA, CDR2 YSYEKL. The CDR3 DNA follows: TGCGCCAGCAGCCAAGGTGTTTGGCAGGGGAGGGGTGCCCAAGAGACCCAGTACTTC. It specifies CASSQGVWQGRGAQETQYF.

This clonotype is deemed medium-sized. This chain links TRBV24-1 with TRBJ2-1; 10 bases match TRBD1. Germline trimming cut 2 bases from V and 14 bases from J; bases unmatched to any gene: 2. Germline lookup yields CDR1 KGHDR and CDR2 SFDVKD. The CDR3 has 12 residues. Here the CDR3 DNA reads TGTGCCACCAGTGATTCGGGACAGGGGAAGTTCTTC. The encoded protein is CATSDSGQGKFF.